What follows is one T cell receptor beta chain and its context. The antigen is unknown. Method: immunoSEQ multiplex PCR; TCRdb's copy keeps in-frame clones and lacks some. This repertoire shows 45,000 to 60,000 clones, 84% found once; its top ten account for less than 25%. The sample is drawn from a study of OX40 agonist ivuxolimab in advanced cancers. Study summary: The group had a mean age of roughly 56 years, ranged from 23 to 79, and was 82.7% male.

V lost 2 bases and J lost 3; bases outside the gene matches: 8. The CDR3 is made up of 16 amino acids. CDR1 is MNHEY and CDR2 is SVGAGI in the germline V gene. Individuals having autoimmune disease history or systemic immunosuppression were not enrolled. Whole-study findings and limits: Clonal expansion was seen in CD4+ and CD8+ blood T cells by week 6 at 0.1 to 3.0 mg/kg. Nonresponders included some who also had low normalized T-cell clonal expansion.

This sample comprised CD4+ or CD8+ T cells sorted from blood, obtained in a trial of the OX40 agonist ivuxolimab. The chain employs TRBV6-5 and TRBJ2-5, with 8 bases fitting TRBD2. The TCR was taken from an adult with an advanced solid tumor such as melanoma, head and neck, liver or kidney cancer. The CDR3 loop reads CASSYAGGGPKETQYF. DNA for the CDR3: TGTGCCAGCAGTTACGCCGGGGGGGGGCCTAAAGAGACCCAGTACTTC.